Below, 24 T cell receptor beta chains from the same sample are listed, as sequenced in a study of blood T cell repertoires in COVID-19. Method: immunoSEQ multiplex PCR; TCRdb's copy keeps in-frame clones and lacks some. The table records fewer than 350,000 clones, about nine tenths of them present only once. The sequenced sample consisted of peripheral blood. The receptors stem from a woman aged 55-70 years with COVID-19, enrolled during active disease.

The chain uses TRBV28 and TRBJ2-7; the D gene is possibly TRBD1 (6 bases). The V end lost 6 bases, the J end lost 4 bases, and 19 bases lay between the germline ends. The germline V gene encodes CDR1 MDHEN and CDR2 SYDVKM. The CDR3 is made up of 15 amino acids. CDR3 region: CASSPLGTKDYEQYF. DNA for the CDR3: TGTGCCAGCAGCCCTCTGGGGACAAAGGATTACGAGCAGTACTTC. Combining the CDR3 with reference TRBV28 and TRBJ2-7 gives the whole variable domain DVKVTQSSRYLVKRTGEKVFLECVQDMDHENMFWYRQDPGLGLRLIYFSYDVKMKEKGDIPEGYSVSREKKERFSLILESASTNQTSMYLCASSPLGTKDYEQYFGPGTRLTVT.

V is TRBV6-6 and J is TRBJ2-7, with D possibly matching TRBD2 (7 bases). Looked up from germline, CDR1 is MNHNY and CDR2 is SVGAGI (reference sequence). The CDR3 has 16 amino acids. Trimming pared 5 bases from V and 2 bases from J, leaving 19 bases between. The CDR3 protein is CASSPRAGASTYEQYF. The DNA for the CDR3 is TGTGCCAGCAGTCCCAGGGCGGGGGCTTCGACCTACGAGCAGTACTTC.

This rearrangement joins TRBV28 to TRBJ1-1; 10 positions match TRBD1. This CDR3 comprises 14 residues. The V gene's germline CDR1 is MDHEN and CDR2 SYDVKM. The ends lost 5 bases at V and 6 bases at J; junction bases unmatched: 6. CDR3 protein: CASSLWGTGAEAFF. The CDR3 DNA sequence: TGTGCCAGCAGTCTCTGGGGGACAGGGGCTGAAGCTTTCTTT.

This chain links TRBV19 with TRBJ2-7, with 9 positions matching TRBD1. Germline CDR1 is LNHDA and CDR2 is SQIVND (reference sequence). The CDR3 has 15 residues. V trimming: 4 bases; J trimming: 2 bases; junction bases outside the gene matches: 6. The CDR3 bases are TGTGCCAGTAGTACACGGACAGGGGTGGCCTACGAGCAGTACTTC. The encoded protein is CASSTRTGVAYEQYF.

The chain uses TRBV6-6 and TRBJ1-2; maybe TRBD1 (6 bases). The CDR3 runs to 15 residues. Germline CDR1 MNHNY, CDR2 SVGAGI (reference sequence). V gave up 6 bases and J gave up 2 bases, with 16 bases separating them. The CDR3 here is CASSRRGAENYGYTF. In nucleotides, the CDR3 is TGTGCCAGCAGCCGCAGGGGCGCGGAAAACTATGGCTACACCTTC.

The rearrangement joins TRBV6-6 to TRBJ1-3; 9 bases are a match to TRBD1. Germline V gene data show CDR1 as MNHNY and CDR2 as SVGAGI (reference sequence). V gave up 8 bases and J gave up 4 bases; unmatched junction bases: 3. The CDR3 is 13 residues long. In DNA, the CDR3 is TGTGCCAGCCAAGGGACAGGGGGAAACACCATATATTTT. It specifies CASQGTGGNTIYF.

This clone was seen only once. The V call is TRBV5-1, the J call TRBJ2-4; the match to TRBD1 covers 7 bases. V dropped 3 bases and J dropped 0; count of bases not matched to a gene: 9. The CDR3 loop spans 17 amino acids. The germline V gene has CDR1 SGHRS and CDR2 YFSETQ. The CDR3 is CASSYYRGLEAKNIQYF. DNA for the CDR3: TGCGCCAGCAGCTACTACAGGGGTCTCGAAGCCAAAAACATTCAGTACTTC.

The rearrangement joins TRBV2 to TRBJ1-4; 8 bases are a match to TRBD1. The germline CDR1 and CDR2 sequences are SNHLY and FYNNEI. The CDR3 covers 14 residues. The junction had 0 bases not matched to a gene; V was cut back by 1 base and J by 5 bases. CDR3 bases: TGTGCCAGCAGTGAAGGGACAGGGAATGAAAAACTGTTTTTT. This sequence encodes CASSEGTGNEKLFF.

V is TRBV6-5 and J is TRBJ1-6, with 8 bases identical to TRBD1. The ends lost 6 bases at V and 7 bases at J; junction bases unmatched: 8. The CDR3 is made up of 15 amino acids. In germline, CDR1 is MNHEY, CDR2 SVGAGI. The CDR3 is CASRRQGQSNSPLHF. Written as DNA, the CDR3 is TGTGCCAGCAGAAGACAGGGGCAGAGCAATTCACCCCTCCACTTT.

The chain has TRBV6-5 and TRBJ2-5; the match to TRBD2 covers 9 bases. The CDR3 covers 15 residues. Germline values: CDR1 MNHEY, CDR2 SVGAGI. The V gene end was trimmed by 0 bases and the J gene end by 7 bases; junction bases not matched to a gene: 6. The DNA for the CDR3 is TGTGCCAGCAGTTACTCGCGGGAGGGTATCGCGACCCAGTACTTC. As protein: CASSYSREGIATQYF.

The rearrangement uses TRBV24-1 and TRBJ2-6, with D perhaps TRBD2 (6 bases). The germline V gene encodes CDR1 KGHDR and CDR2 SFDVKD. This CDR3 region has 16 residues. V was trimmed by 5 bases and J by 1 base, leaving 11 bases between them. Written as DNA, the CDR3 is TGTGCCACCAGTGTCTCGGGGGAATCTGGGGCCAACGTCCTGACTTTC. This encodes CATSVSGESGANVLTF.

The CDR3 nucleotides are TGTGCCATCAGTGAGTCAGTCCCCAGCAGGGGCTACACCTTC. Its translation is CAISESVPSRGYTF. This chain uses TRBV10-3 with TRBJ1-2; D is undetermined. This CDR3 comprises 14 residues. The germline V and J ends were trimmed by 0 bases and 8 bases, with 13 bases remaining between them. CDR1 and CDR2 from the germline V gene are ENHRY and SYGVKD.

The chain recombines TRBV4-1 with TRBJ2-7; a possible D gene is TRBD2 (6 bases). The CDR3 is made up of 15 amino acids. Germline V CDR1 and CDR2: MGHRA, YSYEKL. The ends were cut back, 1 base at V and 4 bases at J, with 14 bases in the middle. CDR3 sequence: CASSQGAGFRYEQYF. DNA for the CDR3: TGCGCCAGCAGCCAAGGGGCGGGGTTTAGATACGAGCAGTACTTC.

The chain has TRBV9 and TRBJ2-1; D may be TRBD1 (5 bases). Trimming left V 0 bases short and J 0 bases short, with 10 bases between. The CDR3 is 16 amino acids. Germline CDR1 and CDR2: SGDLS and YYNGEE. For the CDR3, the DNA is TGTGCCAGCAGCGTAGGGGGCAGACCCTCCTACAATGAGCAGTTCTTC. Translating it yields CASSVGGRPSYNEQFF.

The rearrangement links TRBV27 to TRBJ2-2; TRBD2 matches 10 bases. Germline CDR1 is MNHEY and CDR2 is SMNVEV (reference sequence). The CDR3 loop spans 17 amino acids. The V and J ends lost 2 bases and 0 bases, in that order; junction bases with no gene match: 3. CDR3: CASSLESGGANTGELFF. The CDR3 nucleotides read TGTGCCAGCAGTTTAGAGAGCGGGGGGGCGAACACCGGGGAGCTGTTTTTT.

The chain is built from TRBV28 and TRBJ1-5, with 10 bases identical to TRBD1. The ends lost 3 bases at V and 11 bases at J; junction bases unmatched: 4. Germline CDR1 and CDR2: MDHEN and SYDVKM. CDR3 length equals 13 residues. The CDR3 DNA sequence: TGTGCCAGCAGTTTCGACAGGGGGCTAGCCCAGCATTTT. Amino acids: CASSFDRGLAQHF. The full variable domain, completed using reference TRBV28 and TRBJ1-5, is DVKVTQSSRYLVKRTGEKVFLECVQDMDHENMFWYRQDPGLGLRLIYFSYDVKMKEKGDIPEGYSVSREKKERFSLILESASTNQTSMYLCASSFDRGLAQHFGDGTRLSIL.

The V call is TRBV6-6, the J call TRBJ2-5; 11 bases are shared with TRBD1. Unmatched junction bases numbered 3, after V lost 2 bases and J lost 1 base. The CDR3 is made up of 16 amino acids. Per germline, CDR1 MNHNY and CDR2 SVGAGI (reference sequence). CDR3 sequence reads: CASSYPGTGGQETQYF. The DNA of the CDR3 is TGTGCCAGCAGTTACCCCGGGACAGGGGGCCAAGAGACCCAGTACTTC.

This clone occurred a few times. The CDR3 DNA reads as TGTGCCAGCAGGCGTTTAGGAAACACCATATATTTT. Its protein is CASRRLGNTIYF. The rearrangement joins TRBV28 to TRBJ1-3; D uncertain. The CDR3 contains 12 residues. The V gene's germline CDR1 is MDHEN and CDR2 SYDVKM. The germline V and J ends were trimmed by 6 bases and 4 bases, with 7 bases remaining between them.

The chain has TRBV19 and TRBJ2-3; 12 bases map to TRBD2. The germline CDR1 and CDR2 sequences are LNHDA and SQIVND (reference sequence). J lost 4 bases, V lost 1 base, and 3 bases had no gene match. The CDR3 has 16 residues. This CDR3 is CASSIAASGGADTQYF. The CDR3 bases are TGTGCCAGTAGTATAGCGGCTAGCGGGGGGGCAGATACGCAGTATTTT.

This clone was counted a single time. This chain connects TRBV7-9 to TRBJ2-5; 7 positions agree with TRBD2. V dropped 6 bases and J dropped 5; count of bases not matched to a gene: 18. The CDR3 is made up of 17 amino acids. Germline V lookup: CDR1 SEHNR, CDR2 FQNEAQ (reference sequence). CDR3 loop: CASRRGLRLAPHETQYF. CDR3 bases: TGTGCCAGCAGGAGGGGCCTGCGACTAGCTCCTCACGAGACCCAGTACTTC.

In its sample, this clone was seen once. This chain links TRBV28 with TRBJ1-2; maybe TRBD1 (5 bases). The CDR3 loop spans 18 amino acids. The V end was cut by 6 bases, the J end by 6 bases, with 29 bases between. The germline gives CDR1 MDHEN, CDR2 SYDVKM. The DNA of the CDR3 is TGTGCCAGCAGCCCCATCGGCCTGCCGGGCGGGACGAGAAATGGCTACACCTTC. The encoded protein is CASSPIGLPGGTRNGYTF.

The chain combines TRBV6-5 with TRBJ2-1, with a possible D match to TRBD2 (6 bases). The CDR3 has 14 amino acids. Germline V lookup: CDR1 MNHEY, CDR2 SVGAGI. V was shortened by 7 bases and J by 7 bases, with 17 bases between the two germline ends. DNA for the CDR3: TGTGCCAGCACCTTAATGACGGCGGGGAATGAGCAGTTCTTC. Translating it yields CASTLMTAGNEQFF.

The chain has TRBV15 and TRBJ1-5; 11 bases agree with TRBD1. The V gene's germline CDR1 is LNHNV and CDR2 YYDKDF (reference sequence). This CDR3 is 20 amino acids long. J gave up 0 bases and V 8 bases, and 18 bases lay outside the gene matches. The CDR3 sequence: CATGLPDRGPRFYSNQPQHF. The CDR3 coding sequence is TGTGCCACCGGCCTACCGGACAGGGGGCCCCGTTTTTATAGCAATCAGCCCCAGCATTTT.

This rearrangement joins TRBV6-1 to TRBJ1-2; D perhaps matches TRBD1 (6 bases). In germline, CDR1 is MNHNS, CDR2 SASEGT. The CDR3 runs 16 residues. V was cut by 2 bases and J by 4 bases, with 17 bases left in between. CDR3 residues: CASSESWTEIAYGYTF. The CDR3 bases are TGTGCCAGCAGTGAATCCTGGACAGAGATCGCCTATGGCTACACCTTC.